These 20 T cell receptor beta chains came from one sample sequenced in a study of T-cell memory formation after mild COVID-19 (dated by TCRdb to the early 2020s). The library relied on 5' RACE. Instrument on record: Illumina NovaSeq 6000. In TCRdb, the public reads were trimmed at Q25 with fastp and aligned with MiXCR, with productive beta chains retained. One record per CDR3 amino acid sequence lists the most common genes and DNA. The table for this sample lists almost 350,000 distinct CDR3 sequences; 20% to 25% of them were counted only once. 20% to 25% of the sample rests with the top ten. Sequencing used PBMCs or a T cell subset sorted from them (not recorded which). These receptors came from a man aged 18 to 30 who had mild COVID-19 (a few samples of this study predate the infection). The sample titles of this study are shuffled in the database, so cell type and time point are left out; the donor was told from shared clones.

The sample holds a few counts of this clonotype. The CDR3 is CSARDGEGGSYEQYV. The CDR3 DNA is TGCAGTGCTAGAGATGGGGAGGGTGGCTCCTACGAGCAGTACGTC. The rearrangement joins TRBV20-1 to TRBJ2-7; 7 positions match TRBD2. The CDR3 is 15 amino acids. The germline V gene has CDR1 DFQATT and CDR2 SNEGSKA (reference sequence). With 0 bases clipped from V and 0 bases from J, the junction kept 5 bases outside the gene matches.

This clonotype appeared many times. The chain is built from TRBV10-3 and TRBJ1-1, with D perhaps TRBD1 (5 bases). The CDR3 loop spans 13 amino acids. V was trimmed by 3 bases and J by 2 bases, leaving 7 bases between them. Germline loops: CDR1 ENHRY, CDR2 SYGVKD. The CDR3 nucleotides read TGTGCCATCAGTGACAGGGTCAACACTGAAGCTTTCTTT. This encodes CAISDRVNTEAFF.

The V and J genes are TRBV3-1 and TRBJ1-1, with D perhaps TRBD1 (5 bases). Germline V lookup: CDR1 LGHDT, CDR2 YNNKEL (reference sequence). V was shortened by 2 bases and J by 1 base, with 8 bases between the two germline ends. The CDR3 consists of 14 residues. DNA for the CDR3: TGTGCCAGCAGCCAAAGGACACAGAACACTGAAGCTTTCTTT. It specifies CASSQRTQNTEAFF.

This clonotype was counted ten times or more. This chain joins TRBV7-2 and TRBJ2-3; possibly TRBD2 for D (6 bases). Trimming shortened V by 1 base and J by 4 bases, and 9 bases separated the two germline ends. Germline V gene sequence: CDR1 SGHTA, CDR2 FQGNSA. The CDR3 is 14 residues long. The CDR3 is CASSLGPGADTQYF. Here the CDR3 DNA reads TGTGCCAGCAGCTTAGGGCCGGGGGCAGATACGCAGTATTTT.

This clonotype was counted between two and nine times. The V gene is TRBV6-5, the J gene TRBJ2-1; 8 bases align to TRBD1. The CDR3 has 13 amino acids. V was pared by 6 bases and J by 6 bases, with 4 bases of the junction left unmatched. Germline V gene sequence: CDR1 MNHEY, CDR2 SVGAGI. The CDR3 spells CASSRGQGNEQFF. The CDR3 DNA reads as TGTGCCAGCAGCCGCGGACAGGGCAATGAGCAGTTCTTC.

This clonotype showed up many times. The chain has TRBV4-2 and TRBJ2-7; 10 bases line up with TRBD1. V was pared by 5 bases and J by 4 bases, with 8 bases of the junction left unmatched. The CDR3 is 15 amino acids. Germline V gene lookup returns CDR1 LGHNA and CDR2 YNFKEQ. This CDR3 is CASSSSVGQGYEQYF. The CDR3 region has the DNA TGTGCCAGCAGCTCCAGCGTGGGACAGGGGTACGAGCAGTACTTC.

With regard to this clonotype: At one end, the junction sequence differs from germline, possibly due to a read error. The chain couples TRBV4-3 to TRBJ2-2, with D uncertain. This CDR3 has 14 amino acids. Germline-derived CDR1 and CDR2 are LGHNA and YSLEER. The CDR3 sequence: CSSSQQFSSGELFF. The CDR3 DNA reads TGCTCCAGCAGCCAGCAGTTTAGTTCCGGGGAGCTGTTTTTT.

This chain uses TRBV2 with TRBJ1-4; 7 bases agree with TRBD1. The length of the CDR3 is 14 residues. Trimming at V came to 6 bases and at J to 12 bases, leaving 13 bases not matched to a gene. Looked up from germline, CDR1 is SNHLY and CDR2 is FYNNEI. CDR3 residues: CASSAGTVLAELFF. Written as DNA, the CDR3 is TGTGCCAGCAGCGCCGGGACAGTCCTTGCGGAACTGTTTTTT.

This clonotype was found many times. V is TRBV7-2 and J is TRBJ1-5; possible D gene TRBD1, 6 bases. Per the germline V gene, CDR1 is SGHTA and CDR2 is FQGNSA. The CDR3 runs 15 residues. V was cut by 5 bases and J by 1 base, with 12 bases left in between. The CDR3 here is CASSTQGVSNQPQHF. CDR3 nucleotide sequence: TGTGCCAGCAGCACACAGGGAGTAAGCAATCAGCCCCAGCATTTT.

The rearrangement joins TRBV4-3 to TRBJ2-3, with D possibly being TRBD1 or TRBD2 (5 bases each). V lost 0 bases to trimming and J lost 4 bases, with 11 bases between them. CDR3 length: 15 residues. The germline V gene has CDR1 LGHNA and CDR2 YSLEER. The CDR3 DNA sequence: TGCGCCAGCAGCCAAGATGGGGACGGCGCAGATACGCAGTATTTT. This sequence encodes CASSQDGDGADTQYF.

V gene TRBV12-3 or TRBV12-4 combines with J gene TRBJ2-1; the D gene is possibly TRBD2 (6 bases). The germline V and J ends were trimmed by 3 bases and 1 base, with 7 bases remaining between them. The CDR3 is 14 residues long. CDR3 in amino acids: CASSFSGSYNEQFF. CDR3 coding DNA: TGTGCCAGCAGTTTTAGCGGATCCTACAATGAGCAGTTCTTC.

This clonotype was recorded a few times. This chain connects TRBV20-1 to TRBJ2-3; the D call may be TRBD1 or TRBD2 (5 bases each). CDR1 and CDR2 from the germline V gene are DFQATT and SNEGSKA (reference sequence). The CDR3 loop spans 11 amino acids. The CDR3 is CSRDGTDTQYF. Written as DNA, the CDR3 is TGCAGCCGGGACGGAACAGATACGCAGTATTTT.

This clonotype was counted only a few times. This rearrangement joins TRBV5-1 to TRBJ1-3; D is unclear. In germline, CDR1 is SGHRS, CDR2 YFSETQ. The CDR3 totals 14 residues. The V end was cut by 4 bases, the J end by 0 bases, with 8 bases between. The CDR3 reads CASSELNSGNTIYF. In DNA, the CDR3 is TGCGCCAGCAGCGAGTTGAACTCTGGAAACACCATATATTTT.

The V call is TRBV9, the J call TRBJ2-7; D is unclear. Trimming took 6 bases from V and 6 from J, leaving 7 bases between them. This CDR3 comprises 10 residues. Germline V lookup: CDR1 SGDLS, CDR2 YYNGEE. The CDR3 spells CASNPSEQYV. As DNA, the CDR3 is TGTGCCAGCAACCCTTCCGAGCAGTACGTC.

In its sample, this clonotype was seen a few times. V usage is TRBV27 and J usage is TRBJ2-7; tentatively, D is TRBD2 (5 bases). Trimming removed 3 bases from V and 4 bases from J, with 13 bases in between. The CDR3 spans 14 residues. Germline lookup yields CDR1 MNHEY and CDR2 SMNVEV (reference sequence). The CDR3 DNA sequence: TGTGCCAGCAGTTTCGGGATCGGAGCTTACGAGCAGTACGTC. Its translation: CASSFGIGAYEQYV.

The chain is built from TRBV18 and TRBJ2-5; D gene unclear. This CDR3 is 13 amino acids long. Germline CDR1 and CDR2: KGHSH and LQKENI. V was clipped by 0 bases and J by 5 bases, with 7 bases between them. CDR3 nucleotides: TGTGCCAGCTCACCACCTACCCGGGAGACCCAGTACTTC. Protein: CASSPPTRETQYF.

This clonotype was counted only a few times. The V gene is TRBV5-1, the J gene TRBJ2-2; D unresolved. CDR1 and CDR2 (germline): SGHRS, YFSETQ. The V end was cut by 1 base, the J end by 4 bases, with 5 bases between. This CDR3 has 13 amino acids. This CDR3 is CASSLKVTGELFF. The DNA for the CDR3 is TGCGCCAGCAGCTTGAAGGTCACCGGGGAGCTGTTTTTT.

This rearrangement joins TRBV7-9 to TRBJ2-1; D might be TRBD2 (5 bases). The germline V gene encodes CDR1 SEHNR and CDR2 FQNEAQ (reference sequence). V was clipped by 5 bases and J by 8 bases, with 16 bases between them. This CDR3 is built from 14 residues. CDR3 sequence: CASSQRSPVDEQFF. The CDR3 DNA follows: TGTGCCAGCAGCCAGCGGTCCCCCGTAGATGAGCAGTTCTTC.

In its sample, this clonotype was seen a few times. The V and J genes are TRBV4-2 and TRBJ1-1, with D unresolved. V gave up 1 base and J gave up 6 bases, with 15 bases separating them. CDR3 length: 15 amino acids. Germline V gives CDR1 LGHNA, CDR2 YNFKEQ. The CDR3 DNA sequence: TGTGCCAGCAGCCAAGGGGAAGTCATGGTCGCTGAAGCTTTCTTT. Translating gives CASSQGEVMVAEAFF.

The chain recombines TRBV2 with TRBJ2-4; 9 bases align to TRBD1. The CDR3 is made up of 13 amino acids. V lost 5 bases, J lost 7 bases, and 3 bases stayed unmatched. Per germline, CDR1 SNHLY and CDR2 FYNNEI. The CDR3 nucleotides read TGTGCCAGCAGTATCGGGACAGGGAACATTCAGTACTTC. It codes for CASSIGTGNIQYF.